In this sample, the clone carrying this T cell receptor beta chain turned up a few times. Its antigen is unidentified. The library was made from cDNA and included unique molecular identifiers. TCRdb reprocessed the PCR reads via MiXCR and lists one record per CDR3 protein. This sample has fewer than 700,000 distinct CDR3 sequences, with roughly 46% found just once. The length of the CDR3 is 15 residues. The germline V gene has CDR1 MNHEY and CDR2 SMNVEV (reference sequence). V was clipped by 3 bases and J by 3 bases; unmatched bases: 3. This record belongs to a study of post-analysis software for immune sequencing data. Findings and limits, study-wide: The normalized Chao1 diversity of multiple sclerosis patients was significantly lower than that of controls. Higher frequency in patients than in controls was seen for about five TRBV segments, with TRBV5-6, TRBV5-1 and TRBV20-1 among them.

Material for sequencing was blood. This TCR was recovered from a girl between 5 and 17 years old with multiple sclerosis. The J gene is TRBJ2-5, the V gene TRBV27; TRBD1 matches at 11 bases. CDR3 loop: CASSFGTGGEETQYF. The CDR3 nucleotides read TGTGCCAGCAGTTTCGGGACAGGGGGAGAAGAGACCCAGTACTTC.